This TCR beta chain was found in a study of T cells in Graves' hyperthyroidism and ophthalmopathy. What was amplified from RNA transcripts were TCR beta CDR3 regions. Using the HTBI primer set, a first-round RT-PCR was run on the TCR CDR3. Each CDR3 protein gets one entry after TCRdb re-called the multiplex PCR reads with MiXCR. The sample contains roughly 400,000 distinct CDR3 sequences, around 15% of which appear only once. Comments on this clonotype: A read error is possible here, since a much larger clone lies one base away.

The CDR3 spans 12 residues. Germline values: CDR1 MNHEY, CDR2 SVGEGT. The chain joins TRBV6-2 or TRBV6-3 to TRBJ1-2; D is possibly TRBD1 (5 bases). Material: blood. The TCR was taken from a man over 45 with Graves' ophthalmopathy. CDR3 nucleotides: TGTGCCGGCAGGAAAGACAGCTATGGCTACACCTTC. This sequence encodes CAGRKDSYGYTF.